Here is one T cell receptor (beta chain) with its context. This specimen comes from a study of blood T cell repertoires in COVID-19. Study-level information: Samples representing acute and convalescent COVID-19 were sourced from the United States, Italy and Spain. T cells, B-cell-depleted T cells, or PBMCs provided the cDNA or gDNA that served as material.

Per the germline V gene, CDR1 is GTSNPN and CDR2 is SVGIG (reference sequence). Trimming stripped 1 base from V and 11 bases from J, with 23 bases between. CDR3 size: 15 residues. Participant-reported clinical history was the basis for cohort assignment. This table comes from immunoSEQ multiplex PCR, and its TCRdb copy is limited to in-frame clones, with some not included. There are 200,000 to 300,000 clones in the sample; over 80% occur only once, and 2.5% to 4% lies in the top ten. The sample comprised PBMCs or T cells enriched from blood (not recorded which). This TCR was sampled from a woman aged 40 to 50 who had been exposed to COVID-19. V usage is TRBV30 and J usage is TRBJ1-1; maybe TRBD1 (5 bases). CDR3 residues: CAWSAKTVVKVSAFF. CDR3 sequence (DNA): TGTGCCTGGAGTGCTAAGACAGTTGTTAAGGTATCGGCTTTCTTT.